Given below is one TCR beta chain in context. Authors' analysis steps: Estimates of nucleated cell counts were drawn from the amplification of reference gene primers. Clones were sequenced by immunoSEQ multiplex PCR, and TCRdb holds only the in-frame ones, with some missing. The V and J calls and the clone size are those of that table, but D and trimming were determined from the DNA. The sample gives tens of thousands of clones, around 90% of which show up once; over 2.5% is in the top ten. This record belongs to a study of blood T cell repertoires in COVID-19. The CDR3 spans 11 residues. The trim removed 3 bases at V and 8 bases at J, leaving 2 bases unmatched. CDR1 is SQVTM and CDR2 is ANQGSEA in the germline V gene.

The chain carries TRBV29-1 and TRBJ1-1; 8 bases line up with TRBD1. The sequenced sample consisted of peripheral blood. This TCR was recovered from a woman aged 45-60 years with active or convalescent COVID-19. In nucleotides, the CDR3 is TGCAGCGTTGAGAGGACAGGGGAAGCTTTCTTT. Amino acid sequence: CSVERTGEAFF.